A selection of T cell receptor beta chains follows, all from one sample in a study of blood T cells in healthy people across ages. In TCRdb, the 5' RACE reads were re-called with MiXCR into one record per CDR3 protein. The sample comprises roughly 1,500,000 distinct CDR3 sequences, 35% to 45% of which are singletons, and approximately 7.9% rests with the top ten. The specimen sequenced was blood. These receptors were taken from a woman between 18 and 29 years old in good health. CDR3s include the opening cysteine and the closing phenylalanine or tryptophan. Fields, in order: J gene, clone size, V gene, D gene, CDR3 DNA, CDR3 protein. D genes are given only for firm matches. Rows may omit the clone size; those that give it use once, few, many or a size class.

J: TRBJ2-4
size: -
V: TRBV2
D: -
DNA: TGTGCCAGCAGTGACAGGAGAATAGCCAAAAACATTCAGTACTTC
CDR3: CASSDRRIAKNIQYF

J: TRBJ1-5
size: -
V: TRBV6-4
D: TRBD1
DNA: TGTGCCAGCACTGACAGGGGACGGCAGCCCCAGCATTTT
CDR3: CASTDRGRQPQHF

J: TRBJ2-3
size: -
V: TRBV7-3
D: TRBD2
DNA: TGTGCCAGCAGCTTATACCCCGCGGCCTTCACTAGCGGGGGCCCCTTTGATACGCAGTATTTT
CDR3: CASSLYPAAFTSGGPFDTQYF

J: TRBJ1-4
size: few
V: TRBV15
D: -
DNA: TGTGCCACCAGCAGAGATTGGGGGGCCCAAACTAATGAAAAACTGTTTTTT
CDR3: CATSRDWGAQTNEKLFF

J: TRBJ2-3
size: few
V: TRBV3-1
D: -
DNA: TGTGCCAGCAGCCAAGGGGTGGAGAGCACAGATACGCAGTATTTT
CDR3: CASSQGVESTDTQYF

J: TRBJ2-7
size: -
V: TRBV6-5
D: TRBD2
DNA: TGTGCCAGCAGACTAGCGGGGGCCTCCTACGAGCAGTACTTC
CDR3: CASRLAGASYEQYF

J: TRBJ2-4
size: -
V: TRBV28
D: -
DNA: TGTGCCAGCAGGAGTACAGGGTTATCGAGAGTTCAGTACTTC
CDR3: CASRSTGLSRVQYF

J: TRBJ2-3
size: few
V: TRBV20-1
D: TRBD2
DNA: TGCAGTGCTAGAATGTGGACTAGCTCCAATACGCAGTATTTT
CDR3: CSARMWTSSNTQYF

J: TRBJ2-5
size: -
V: TRBV10-1
D: TRBD2
DNA: TGCGCCAGCGCCCTCGGACTAGGTCTGGAGACCCAGTACTTC
CDR3: CASALGLGLETQYF

J: TRBJ2-7
size: -
V: TRBV5-1
D: TRBD2
DNA: TGCGCCAGCAGCCTAAGGACTAGCGGGCCTTCCTACGAGCAGTACTTC
CDR3: CASSLRTSGPSYEQYF

J: TRBJ2-3
size: -
V: TRBV6-6
D: TRBD1
DNA: TGTGCCTGCAGCCCCGGACAGGGTCCCCTTACGGATACGCAGTATTTT
CDR3: CACSPGQGPLTDTQYF

J: TRBJ2-7
size: few
V: TRBV6-1
D: TRBD2
DNA: TGTGCCAGCCCCCGGGAGGGCCTCTTTTCCGAGCAGTACTTC
CDR3: CASPREGLFSEQYF

J: TRBJ2-3
size: few
V: TRBV6-5
D: -
DNA: TGTGCCAGCAGTGCCCGTAGCACAGATACGCAGTATTTT
CDR3: CASSARSTDTQYF

J: TRBJ2-1
size: -
V: TRBV20-1
D: TRBD2
DNA: TGCAGTGCTAGAGATGGGACTAGCGGGAGGGCCGAAGATGAGCAGTTCTTC
CDR3: CSARDGTSGRAEDEQFF

J: TRBJ1-6
size: few
V: TRBV4-1
D: TRBD1
DNA: TGCGCCAGCAGCCGGGACAGGGCGAGCTCCTATAATTCACCCCTCCACTTT
CDR3: CASSRDRASSYNSPLHF

J: TRBJ2-5
size: -
V: TRBV10-3
D: -
DNA: TGTGCCATCACGGTGGGGCTTGGGGAGACCCAGTACTTC
CDR3: CAITVGLGETQYF

J: TRBJ2-7
size: -
V: TRBV12-3/TRBV12-4
D: -
DNA: TGTGCCAGCAGTTTACCTCGGGACGGATCCTACGAGCAGTACTTC
CDR3: CASSLPRDGSYEQYF

J: TRBJ2-3
size: -
V: TRBV12-3/TRBV12-4
D: TRBD1
DNA: TGTGCCAGCACTCCGGACAGGTACACAGATACGCAGTATTTT
CDR3: CASTPDRYTDTQYF

J: TRBJ2-7
size: -
V: TRBV20-1
D: TRBD2
DNA: TGCAGTGCCTACGCCGGGACTAGTTCCTACGAGCAGTACTTC
CDR3: CSAYAGTSSYEQYF

J: TRBJ2-7
size: -
V: TRBV5-1
D: TRBD2
DNA: TGCGCCAGCAGCCCGGGACTAGCGGCTCTCTCCTACGAGCAGTACTTC
CDR3: CASSPGLAALSYEQYF

J: TRBJ2-1
size: -
V: TRBV11-2
D: -
DNA: TGTGCCAGCAACTCCCGGGGCAATGAGCAGTTCTTC
CDR3: CASNSRGNEQFF

J: TRBJ2-2
size: -
V: TRBV6-2/TRBV6-3
D: -
DNA: TGTGCCAGCAGTTACGTTAGGCGCACCGGGGAGCTGTTTTTT
CDR3: CASSYVRRTGELFF

J: TRBJ2-3
size: few
V: TRBV28
D: -
DNA: TGTGCCAGCAGCAAGTCGGTTACGCAGTATTTT
CDR3: CASSKSVTQYF

J: TRBJ2-3
size: many
V: TRBV29-1
D: -
DNA: TGCAGCGTTGATCCCCTAGAATTCACAGATACGCAGTATTTT
CDR3: CSVDPLEFTDTQYF

J: TRBJ2-7
size: -
V: TRBV9
D: -
DNA: TGTGCCAGCAGCGTTTCGGGCTGGGGTTACAATGAGCAGTACTTC
CDR3: CASSVSGWGYNEQYF

J: TRBJ1-2
size: -
V: TRBV6-5
D: -
DNA: TGTGCCAGCAGCCCGTCCGGGGGGGCGAACTATGGCTACACCTTC
CDR3: CASSPSGGANYGYTF

J: TRBJ1-1
size: few
V: TRBV6-5
D: TRBD1
DNA: TGTGCCAGCAGCGCACGATGGGACAGGGGTAATGCTGAAGCTTTCTTT
CDR3: CASSARWDRGNAEAFF

J: TRBJ2-7
size: few
V: TRBV21-1
D: -
DNA: TGTGCCAGCAGCAAAGTGGGGGACCGTGCCTACGAGCAGTACTTC
CDR3: CASSKVGDRAYEQYF

J: TRBJ2-7
size: few
V: TRBV4-1
D: -
DNA: TGCGCCAGCAGCCTGCTAGCGTCTGTCTACGAGCAGTACTTC
CDR3: CASSLLASVYEQYF

J: TRBJ2-7
size: few
V: TRBV18
D: TRBD2
DNA: TGTGCCAGCTCACGCCTTGAGGCGGGGGGTTACAATGAGCAGTACTTC
CDR3: CASSRLEAGGYNEQYF

J: TRBJ2-7
size: -
V: TRBV5-1
D: -
DNA: TGCGCCAGCAGCTTGACGCTAGCTAGTGAGCAGTACTTC
CDR3: CASSLTLASEQYF